This is a list of T cell receptor beta chains from one sample in a study of CD8 T cells in Susac syndrome. MiXCR was run by TCRdb on the immunoSEQ multiplex PCR reads, yielding one entry per CDR3 protein. The top ten clones hold approximately 0.16% of a sample with around 170,000 distinct CDR3 sequences, around 93% of them seen once. The sample consisted of CD8+ T cells from PBMCs. The receptors were sampled from a human donor with Susac syndrome. Each CDR3 is given with its conserved first and last residue. D genes are given only for firm matches. Clone size is stated in some rows and not others, as once, few, many or a class when expanded.

TRBD2	TRBV29-1	TRBJ2-1	NA	CSVSTSRSSYNEQFF	TGCAGCGTTTCGACTAGCCGTAGCTCCTACAATGAGCAGTTCTTC
NA	TRBV19	TRBJ1-1	NA	CASRGDWGEAFF	TGTGCCAGTCGCGGGGATTGGGGCGAAGCTTTCTTT
TRBD2	TRBV3-1	TRBJ2-2	NA	CASSRSGSAAGELFF	TGTGCCAGCAGCCGTAGCGGGAGTGCGGCCGGGGAGCTGTTTTTT
NA	TRBV14	TRBJ2-3	NA	CASSQFATATDTQYF	TGTGCCAGCAGCCAATTCGCCACAGCCACAGATACGCAGTATTTT
NA	TRBV12-3/TRBV12-4	TRBJ1-2	NA	CASRTGAHYGYTF	TGTGCCAGCAGAACCGGGGCCCACTATGGCTACACCTTC
NA	TRBV18	TRBJ2-1	NA	CASSPPSGGGHNEQFF	TGTGCCAGCTCACCACCTTCGGGGGGCGGCCACAATGAGCAGTTCTTC
NA	TRBV9	TRBJ2-2	NA	CASSANSGTNTGELFF	TGTGCCAGCAGCGCAAACTCCGGGACGAACACCGGGGAGCTGTTTTTT
NA	TRBV4-1	TRBJ2-5	few	CASSQDKETQYF	TGCGCCAGCAGCCAAGATAAGGAGACCCAGTACTTC
NA	TRBV30	TRBJ2-7	NA	CAWSLGYEQYF	TGTGCCTGGAGTCTAGGCTACGAGCAGTACTTC
NA	TRBV5-4	TRBJ2-7	NA	CASSSPEGSDEQYF	TGTGCCAGCAGCTCCCCCGAGGGTAGCGACGAGCAGTACTTC
TRBD2	TRBV13	TRBJ2-3	NA	CASSSGLAGSQYF	TGTGCCAGCAGCTCCGGACTAGCTGGTTCACAGTATTTT
TRBD2	TRBV2	TRBJ2-7	NA	CASSELAGWYEQYF	TGTGCCAGCAGTGAACTAGCGGGGTGGTACGAGCAGTACTTC
TRBD1	TRBV19	TRBJ2-7	NA	CASSVGTGYEQYF	TGTGCCAGTAGTGTTGGGACAGGCTACGAGCAGTACTTC
NA	TRBV7-4	TRBJ2-3	NA	CASSLDGDGTDTQYF	TGTGCCAGCAGCTTAGACGGGGATGGCACAGATACGCAGTATTTT
NA	TRBV6-6	TRBJ1-2	NA	CASSYSQARHGYTF	TGTGCCAGCAGTTACTCACAGGCCCGTCATGGCTACACCTTC
NA	TRBV4-2	TRBJ2-7	NA	CASSQMEGNYEQYF	TGTGCCAGCAGCCAAATGGAGGGAAACTACGAGCAGTACTTC
NA	TRBV21-1	TRBJ2-2	NA	CASSKEERQNTGELFF	TGTGCCAGCAGCAAAGAGGAACGGCAGAACACCGGGGAGCTGTTTTTT
TRBD2	TRBV5-1	TRBJ2-7	NA	CASALLAGYSYEQYF	TGCGCCAGCGCGTTACTAGCGGGATACTCCTACGAGCAGTACTTC
TRBD1	TRBV11-2	TRBJ2-1	NA	CASSLEGTEYNEQFF	TGTGCCAGCAGCTTAGAAGGGACAGAATACAATGAGCAGTTCTTC
TRBD2	TRBV11-2	TRBJ2-1	NA	CASIGGVTYNEQFF	TGTGCCAGCATCGGGGGGGTAACCTACAATGAGCAGTTCTTC
TRBD1	TRBV2	TRBJ2-1	NA	CASSRGQALYNEQFF	TGTGCCAGCAGTCGTGGACAGGCCCTTTACAATGAGCAGTTCTTC
NA	TRBV29-1	TRBJ1-2	NA	CSVEGGNDYGYTF	TGCAGCGTTGAAGGGGGGAACGACTATGGCTACACCTTC
TRBD1	TRBV29-1	TRBJ2-7	few	CSVVRTGSYEQYF	TGCAGCGTTGTGAGGACAGGGTCCTACGAGCAGTACTTC
NA	TRBV18	TRBJ2-7	NA	CASSPSRDPAYEQYF	TGTGCCAGCTCACCCTCTCGCGACCCAGCCTACGAGCAGTACTTC
TRBD1	TRBV6-1	TRBJ1-5	few	CASSSGQGQPQHF	TGTGCCAGCAGTTCGGGACAGGGTCAGCCCCAGCATTTT
NA	TRBV20-1	TRBJ2-1	NA	CSARDQSVSYNEQFF	TGCAGTGCTAGAGATCAAAGCGTCTCCTACAATGAGCAGTTCTTC
NA	TRBV7-6	TRBJ1-5	NA	CASSLVADSNQPQHF	TGTGCCAGCAGCTTGGTGGCGGACAGCAATCAGCCCCAGCATTTT
NA	TRBV7-9	TRBJ2-1	NA	CASTGDIYNEQFF	TGTGCCAGCACTGGAGACATATACAATGAGCAGTTCTTC
NA	TRBV13	TRBJ2-7	NA	CASSLGQQGHEQYF	TGTGCCAGCAGCTTGGGACAACAGGGCCACGAGCAGTACTTC
NA	TRBV13	TRBJ1-5	few	CASSLGLNQPQHF	TGTGCCAGCAGCTTAGGCCTCAATCAGCCCCAGCATTTT
TRBD1	TRBV19	TRBJ1-5	NA	CASSSGTGESQPQHF	TGTGCCAGTAGTTCCGGGACAGGGGAAAGTCAGCCCCAGCATTTT
NA	TRBV6-2/TRBV6-3	TRBJ1-5	NA	CASSFLESNQPQHF	TGTGCCAGCAGTTTCTTGGAGAGCAATCAGCCCCAGCATTTT
TRBD1	TRBV20-1	TRBJ2-1	NA	CSAAGTGEVNEQFF	TGCAGTGCTGCCGGGACAGGGGAGGTCAATGAGCAGTTCTTC
NA	TRBV27	TRBJ2-3	NA	CASSLQTPSTDTQYF	TGTGCCAGCAGTTTACAGACTCCTTCTACAGATACGCAGTATTTT
NA	TRBV3-1	TRBJ2-2	NA	CASRNTGELFF	TGTGCCAGCAGGAACACCGGGGAGCTGTTTTTT
TRBD2	TRBV10-3	TRBJ2-5	NA	CAISMSGGPQETQYF	TGTGCCATCAGCATGAGCGGGGGGCCACAAGAGACCCAGTACTTC
TRBD1	TRBV12-3/TRBV12-4	TRBJ1-1	NA	CASKTGEATEAFF	TGTGCCAGCAAAACAGGGGAGGCCACTGAAGCTTTCTTT
TRBD2	TRBV28	TRBJ2-7	NA	CASSIQREAYEQYF	TGTGCCAGCAGTATTCAGCGGGAAGCCTACGAGCAGTACTTC